The rows below give T cell receptor beta chains drawn from one sample of a study of blood T cell repertoires in COVID-19. Some clones are missing from TCRdb's copy, which holds only in-frame ones; the method was immunoSEQ multiplex PCR. The top ten clones hold 4% to 5% of a sample with about 270,000 clones, 85% of them seen once. Sequences were obtained from peripheral blood. The source is a woman in her forties or fifties with active or convalescent COVID-19. CDR3s include the opening cysteine and the closing phenylalanine or tryptophan. D genes are given only for firm matches. Rows may omit the clone size; those that give it use once, few, many or a size class.

D gene	clone size	J gene	V gene	CDR3 protein	CDR3 DNA
.	.	TRBJ2-5	TRBV4-2	CASSQASRGETQYF	TGTGCCAGCAGCCAAGCTAGCAGGGGAGAGACCCAGTACTTC
.	.	TRBJ2-5	TRBV5-6	CASSLGGPRAGETQYF	TGTGCCAGCAGCTTAGGGGGACCCCGGGCGGGAGAGACCCAGTACTTC
TRBD2	.	TRBJ2-3	TRBV6-5	CASSSPSGPTDTQYF	TGTGCCAGCAGTTCTCCTAGCGGACCCACAGATACGCAGTATTTT
TRBD1	.	TRBJ2-3	TRBV10-3	CAISESSGGGTDTQYF	TGTGCCATCAGTGAGTCATCAGGGGGTGGAACAGATACGCAGTATTTT
.	.	TRBJ2-1	TRBV6-2/TRBV6-3	CASSLSSYNEQFF	TGTGCCAGCAGTCTCTCTAGCTACAATGAGCAGTTCTTC
.	.	TRBJ1-1	TRBV23-1	CASSPRATEAFF	TGCGCCAGCAGCCCCAGGGCCACTGAAGCTTTCTTT
TRBD2	.	TRBJ2-5	TRBV7-2	CASSWWASGSFETQYF	TGTGCCAGCAGCTGGTGGGCTAGCGGGAGTTTTGAGACCCAGTACTTC
TRBD1	.	TRBJ1-1	TRBV27	CASSLWGQGSTEAFF	TGTGCCAGCAGTTTATGGGGACAGGGAAGCACTGAAGCTTTCTTT
.	.	TRBJ2-7	TRBV27	CASSGGGLVFYEQYF	TGTGCCAGCAGTGGGGGCGGACTAGTTTTCTACGAGCAGTACTTC
TRBD2	.	TRBJ2-1	TRBV4-1	CASSPRAGYNEQFF	TGCGCCAGCAGCCCTAGAGCGGGGTACAATGAGCAGTTCTTC
.	few	TRBJ1-2	TRBV6-4	CAPSGYGYTF	TGTGCTCCTTCAGGGTATGGCTACACCTTC
TRBD1	.	TRBJ2-3	TRBV5-1	CASSYDRGLPDTQYF	TGCGCCAGCAGCTATGACAGGGGCCTGCCAGATACGCAGTATTTT
TRBD1	.	TRBJ1-2	TRBV23-1	CASSQPAGQGTENGYTF	TGCGCCAGCAGTCAGCCTGCGGGACAGGGGACTGAAAATGGCTACACCTTC
.	.	TRBJ2-2	TRBV27	CASSVFGELFF	TGTGCCAGCAGTGTCTTTGGGGAGCTGTTTTTT
.	.	TRBJ1-2	TRBV30	CAWSVDSYGYTF	TGTGCCTGGAGTGTGGACAGCTATGGCTACACCTTC
.	.	TRBJ1-5	TRBV29-1	CSVEDPGQPQHF	TGCAGCGTTGAAGATCCGGGTCAGCCCCAGCATTTT
.	.	TRBJ2-5	TRBV7-2	CASSPPRRPQYF	TGTGCCAGCAGCCCACCTCGGAGACCCCAGTACTTC
TRBD1	.	TRBJ2-4	TRBV2	CASRAGQALAKNIQYF	TGTGCCAGCAGGGCCGGACAGGCCCTAGCCAAAAACATTCAGTACTTC
.	.	TRBJ2-1	TRBV14	CASSPPGVFNRNNEQFF	TGTGCCAGCAGCCCGCCCGGGGTCTTCAATAGAAACAATGAGCAGTTCTTC
.	.	TRBJ1-5	TRBV27	CASSLLSLGGGNQPQHF	TGTGCCAGCAGTTTATTGTCCTTGGGCGGGGGCAATCAGCCCCAGCATTTT
TRBD2	.	TRBJ2-4	TRBV7-9	CASSSGGLASLAKNIQYF	TGTGCCAGCAGCTCCGGAGGACTAGCCAGTCTAGCCAAAAACATTCAGTACTTC
.	.	TRBJ2-2	TRBV5-4	CASTLEVTGELFF	TGTGCCAGCACCCTAGAAGTTACGGGGGAGCTGTTTTTT
.	.	TRBJ2-4	TRBV9	CASSVSGDLVAKNIQYF	TGTGCCAGCAGCGTATCGGGGGACCTGGTAGCCAAAAACATTCAGTACTTC
.	once	TRBJ2-3	TRBV5-6	CASSPTSPVDTQYF	TGTGCCAGCAGCCCAACTAGTCCGGTAGATACGCAGTATTTT
.	.	TRBJ1-5	TRBV27	CARMGGRYQPQHF	TGTGCCAGGATGGGGGGACGGTATCAGCCCCAGCATTTT
.	.	TRBJ2-2	TRBV11-3	CASSLGPIGELFF	TGTGCCAGCAGCCTGGGGCCCATCGGGGAGCTGTTTTTT
.	.	TRBJ2-2	TRBV28	CASHRRENTGELFF	TGTGCCAGCCATCGGCGGGAGAACACCGGGGAGCTGTTTTTT
.	.	TRBJ2-7	TRBV18	CASSPTGTPYEQYF	TGTGCCAGCTCACCCACCGGGACACCCTACGAGCAGTACTTC
TRBD1	.	TRBJ1-1	TRBV13	CASSFSGTGSAEAFF	TGTGCCAGCAGCTTCTCTGGGACAGGGTCCGCTGAAGCTTTCTTT
TRBD1	.	TRBJ1-1	TRBV7-8	CASSTGQGLNTEAFF	TGTGCCAGCAGCACGGGACAGGGTTTGAACACTGAAGCTTTCTTT
TRBD2	.	TRBJ2-1	TRBV7-8	CASSLGAVAGGSEQFF	TGTGCCAGCAGCTTAGGGGCCGTAGCGGGAGGGAGTGAGCAGTTCTTC